This TCR beta chain was obtained from a study of T cells in Graves' hyperthyroidism and ophthalmopathy. TCR beta CDR3 regions were amplified from RNA transcripts. HTBI primers were used for first-round RT-PCR of the TCR CDR3. Each CDR3 protein is one row after TCRdb ran MiXCR on the multiplex PCR reads. The table shows under 650,000 distinct CDR3 sequences, with 15% to 20% occurring only once. Hyperthyroidism of Graves' type that showed no ophthalmopathy progression within 18 months was stable. Disease duration under 2 months; hyperthyroidism patients were aged 18 to 65. V was clipped by 7 bases and J by 0 bases; unmatched bases: 2. The CDR3 is 14 amino acids. Germline lookup yields CDR1 LGHDT and CDR2 YNNKEL (reference sequence). This clonotype has more than one count but fewer than ten.

The clonotype originates from a woman younger than 45 with Graves' hyperthyroidism. The chain links TRBV3-1 to TRBJ1-4, with 7 bases lining up with TRBD1. Sequenced input: blood. The CDR3 region is CASTGTATNEKLFF. In nucleotides, the CDR3 is TGTGCCAGCACCGGGACAGCAACTAATGAAAAACTGTTTTTT.